The 22 T cell receptor beta chains below all came from one sample that was sequenced in a study of T cells in Graves' hyperthyroidism and ophthalmopathy. The CDR3 regions of TCR beta were amplified from RNA transcripts. First-round RT-PCR with HTBI primers amplified the TCR CDR3 region. TCRdb redid the calling of the multiplex PCR reads with MiXCR, one entry per CDR3 protein. Found here are 640,000 or so distinct CDR3 sequences, over 12% of them singletons; the top ten hold roughly 7.1%. The sequenced material came from blood. The origin of the receptors is a woman under 30 with Graves' ophthalmopathy.

This sequence joins TRBV12-3 or TRBV12-4 and TRBJ2-2; D may be TRBD1 (8 bases). The CDR3 is 16 amino acids. The V end lost 5 bases, the J end lost 3 bases, and 16 bases lay between the germline ends. DNA for the CDR3: TGTGCCAGCAGTCCTGATACAGGGGGGGACACCGGGGAGCTGTTTTTT. Protein product: CASSPDTGGDTGELFF.

This clonotype was seen only once. The rearrangement uses TRBV7-3 and TRBJ1-1; no clear D gene. This CDR3 comprises 14 residues. Trimming stripped 5 bases from V and 1 base from J, with 11 bases between. The germline gives CDR1 SGHTA, CDR2 FQGTGA. The CDR3 DNA reads TGTGCCAGCAGCCTTAGGTACGGGAACACTGAAGCTTTCTTT. Amino acids: CASSLRYGNTEAFF.

Concerning this clonotype: Just one base apart from a much larger clone, this may be a read error. The chain combines TRBV29-1 with TRBJ2-3; 14 nucleotides line up with TRBD2. CDR1 and CDR2 (germline): SQVTM, ANQGSEA. CDR3 length: 15 residues. Trimming cost V 4 bases and J 4 bases; bases outside gene matches: 4. DNA for the CDR3: TGCAGCGTTGCCGGGACTAGCGGGGGACCAGATACGCAGTATTTT. It specifies CSVAGTSGGPDTQYF.

There are many counts of this clonotype. The chain joins TRBV7-6 to TRBJ2-1; the match to TRBD2 covers 13 bases. The CDR3 covers 15 residues. With 1 base clipped from V and 9 bases from J, the junction kept 3 bases outside the gene matches. Germline values: CDR1 SGHVS, CDR2 FNYEAQ. DNA of the CDR3: TGTGCCAGCAGCTTAGGGACTAGCGGGAGTGGTGAGCAGTTCTTC. Its translation: CASSLGTSGSGEQFF.

The chain joins TRBV14 to TRBJ2-4; no clear D gene. Germline assignment: CDR1 SGHDN and CDR2 FVKESK. CDR3 size: 14 residues. V lost 0 bases and J 5 bases, leaving 8 bases between the germline ends. The CDR3 DNA reads as TGTGCCAGCAGCCAAGATCTTCCCCAAAACATTCAGTACTTC. It yields the protein CASSQDLPQNIQYF.

This clonotype showed up many times. V usage is TRBV12-3 or TRBV12-4 and J usage is TRBJ1-2, with D possibly TRBD1 on 5 matching bases. The CDR3 totals 15 residues. Trimming removed 6 bases at V and 5 bases at J, with 19 bases between. The CDR3 nucleotides are TGTGCCAGCAGCCCACAACGCGACAGCCTTTATGGCTACACCTTC. This encodes CASSPQRDSLYGYTF.

This clonotype was detected a few times. The chain carries TRBV7-9 and TRBJ1-2; D is unresolved. Germline V CDR1 and CDR2: SEHNR, FQNEAQ (reference sequence). With 4 bases removed from V and 0 bases from J, the gap between germline ends came to 15 bases. This CDR3 comprises 16 residues. DNA for the CDR3: TGTGCCAGCAGCTCACACCCAAGAACAGCTAACTATGGCTACACCTTC. This translates into CASSSHPRTANYGYTF.

Comments on this clonotype: No conserved phenylalanine or tryptophan is present at the end of the CDR3, so a read error is the likely explanation. The chain joins TRBV2 to TRBJ2-7, with 12 nucleotides matching TRBD2. V was pared by 3 bases and J by 5 bases, with 5 bases of the junction left unmatched. Germline V lookup: CDR1 SNHLY, CDR2 FYNNEI. This CDR3 is 15 amino acids long. The CDR3 region is CASSDGLAGRNEQYL. The CDR3 bases are TGTGCCAGCAGTGATGGACTAGCGGGAAGGAACGAGCAGTACCTC.

This clonotype was observed at least ten times. The V gene is TRBV7-3, the J gene TRBJ2-1, with 9 positions matching TRBD2. The CDR3 is 15 residues long. The V and J ends lost 5 bases and 5 bases, in that order; junction bases with no gene match: 7. CDR1 and CDR2 from the germline V gene are SGHTA and FQGTGA. CDR3 region: CASSLSGSPHNEQFF. In nucleotides, the CDR3 is TGTGCCAGCAGCCTTAGCGGGAGTCCGCACAATGAGCAGTTCTTC.

A remark on this clonotype: One base away lies a much larger clone, so this may be a sequencing read error. The chain has TRBV27 and TRBJ1-5; D gene ambiguous. Germline V gene data show CDR1 as MNHEY and CDR2 as SMNVEV (reference sequence). The CDR3 is 14 residues long. This CDR3 is CAGSFTSGNQPQHF. The CDR3 DNA reads TGTGCCGGCAGTTTTACTTCTGGCAATCAGCCCCAGCATTTT.

The chain is built from TRBV7-8 and TRBJ2-2; 8 bases line up with TRBD1. The CDR3 loop spans 17 amino acids. From germline, CDR1 is SGHVS and CDR2 FQNEAQ. J lost 2 bases, V lost 4 bases, and 9 bases had no gene match. The CDR3 protein is CASSYEDRAPNTGELFF. The CDR3 coding sequence is TGTGCCAGCAGCTACGAGGACAGGGCCCCCAACACCGGGGAGCTGTTTTTT.

The table lists this clonotype with a few counts. V is TRBV12-5 and J is TRBJ2-3, with D hard to call. This CDR3 is built from 10 residues. Germline values: CDR1 LGHNT, CDR2 FRNRAP. Trimming removed 8 bases at V and 2 bases at J, with 2 bases between. CDR3: CASSTDTQYF. CDR3 sequence (DNA): TGTGCTAGTTCCACAGATACGCAGTATTTT.

Points on this clonotype: This may arise from a read error, as a much more abundant clone is one base away. The chain employs TRBV6-1 and TRBJ2-7, with unresolved D. Germline CDR1 is MNHNS and CDR2 is SASEGT. Between the trimmed V and J ends, which lost 6 bases and 5 bases, there was a span of 23 bases. The CDR3 is made up of 16 amino acids. This chain's CDR3 is CASRQDTEVFSNEQYF. For the CDR3, the DNA is TGTGCCAGCAGACAAGATACAGAGGTTTTCTCGAACGAGCAGTACTTC.

This clonotype was counted many times. The rearrangement links TRBV7-9 to TRBJ2-7; 9 bases align to TRBD2. This CDR3 is 17 amino acids long. CDR1 and CDR2 (germline): SEHNR, FQNEAQ (reference sequence). J lost 4 bases, V lost 1 base, and 11 bases had no gene match. CDR3 residues: CASSLVRPGLARYEQYF. The CDR3 DNA follows: TGTGCCAGCAGCTTAGTTCGGCCGGGACTAGCCAGGTACGAGCAGTACTTC. Complete variable domain (other parts from reference TRBV7-9 and TRBJ2-7): DTGVSQNPRHKITKRGQNVTFRCDPISEHNRLYWYRQTLGQGPEFLTYFQNEAQLEKSRLLSDRFSAERPKGSFSTLEIQRTEQGDSAMYLCASSLVRPGLARYEQYFGPGTRLTVT.

The V call is TRBV9, the J call TRBJ1-2; no clear D gene. The CDR3 sequence is 16 residues long. Germline CDR1 SGDLS, CDR2 YYNGEE. V gave up 0 bases and J gave up 0 bases, with 12 bases separating them. The CDR3: CASSVATGRTNYGYTF. The CDR3 DNA sequence: TGTGCCAGCAGCGTAGCTACCGGGAGGACTAACTATGGCTACACCTTC.

The V gene is TRBV9, the J gene TRBJ2-7; 8 bases are a match to TRBD2. Per germline, CDR1 SGDLS and CDR2 YYNGEE. The CDR3 runs to 13 residues. The V gene end was trimmed by 2 bases and the J gene end by 6 bases; junction bases not matched to a gene: 4. The CDR3, as DNA: TGTGCCAGCAGCGTCGCGGGAGGTAGCGAGCAGTACTTC. Translating gives CASSVAGGSEQYF.

This chain links TRBV4-1 with TRBJ2-7; D may be TRBD2 (5 bases). CDR1 MGHRA and CDR2 YSYEKL come from the germline V gene. The ends were cut back, 4 bases at V and 6 bases at J, with 19 bases in the middle. The CDR3 loop spans 15 amino acids. CDR3 sequence reads: CASSPRTQELAEQYF. The DNA for the CDR3 is TGCGCCAGCAGCCCTAGGACCCAGGAGCTAGCCGAGCAGTACTTC.

The rearrangement uses TRBV7-2 and TRBJ2-7; possible D gene TRBD1, 6 bases. The end of the DNA aligns better with TRBJ2-1, so the J call may be wrong. The germline gives CDR1 SGHTA, CDR2 FQGNSA. This CDR3 region has 14 residues. CDR3 in amino acids: CASSIGTIAYEQFF. The DNA for the CDR3 is TGTGCCAGTAGTATAGGGACAATTGCCTACGAGCAGTTCTTC.

This clonotype has a count of ten or more. The gene calls are TRBV28 and TRBJ2-1; weak D call: TRBD2 (5 bases). The germline V gene encodes CDR1 MDHEN and CDR2 SYDVKM. The V and J ends lost 6 bases and 3 bases respectively, with 12 bases between them. The CDR3 covers 14 residues. CDR3 nucleotides: TGTGCCAGCAGCCCGGGGTGGGGCTACAATGAGCAGTTCTTC. Encoded protein: CASSPGWGYNEQFF.

This clonotype was observed a handful of times. The rearrangement links TRBV29-1 to TRBJ2-2, with D maybe TRBD1 (6 bases). The ends were cut back, 3 bases at V and 2 bases at J, with 10 bases in the middle. Germline V gene data show CDR1 as SQVTM and CDR2 as ANQGSEA. The CDR3 extends over 14 amino acids. CDR3 protein: CSVDQGINTGELFF. The CDR3 nucleotides are TGCAGCGTTGACCAGGGGATCAACACCGGGGAGCTGTTTTTT.

This clonotype was detected ten times or more. This rearrangement joins TRBV11-2 to TRBJ1-2; 8 bases are shared with TRBD1. Unmatched junction bases numbered 11, after V lost 5 bases and J lost 6 bases. Looked up from germline, CDR1 is SGHAT and CDR2 is FQNNGV. The CDR3 has 15 residues. CDR3 DNA: TGTGCCAGCAGCCCACGGACAGGGATTTTTCATGGCTACACCTTC. It translates to CASSPRTGIFHGYTF.

This clonotype was observed at least ten times. The rearrangement joins TRBV5-1 to TRBJ2-1; D remains unclear. This CDR3 has 16 residues. Germline CDR1 is SGHRS and CDR2 is YFSETQ. Between the trimmed V and J ends, which lost 6 bases and 8 bases, there was a span of 24 bases. The CDR3, as DNA: TGCGCCAGCACCCCAAAAGCAATGGGGTTTGTCGATGAGCAGTTCTTC. Translated, it gives CASTPKAMGFVDEQFF.